This TCR beta chain was recovered during a study of T cells in Graves' hyperthyroidism and ophthalmopathy. Many counts were recorded for this clonotype. Looked up from germline, CDR1 is MGHRA and CDR2 is YSYEKL. This CDR3 spans 13 amino acids. V dropped 0 bases and J dropped 3 bases, with 6 bases sitting between them. Amplified regions were TCR beta CDR3 sequences from RNA transcripts. Initially, a first-round RT-PCR of the TCR CDR3 employed the HTBI primer set. TCRdb reprocessed the multiplex PCR reads via MiXCR and lists one record per CDR3 protein. The sample carries under 550,000 distinct CDR3 sequences, nearly 20% recorded once.

Sequencing was performed on blood. The sequence derives from a man aged 35 to 55 with Graves' ophthalmopathy. The V call is TRBV4-1, the J call TRBJ2-7; no firm D call. CDR3 coding DNA: TGCGCCAGCAGCCAAGAGGTCGGCTACGAGCAGTACTTC. It specifies CASSQEVGYEQYF.